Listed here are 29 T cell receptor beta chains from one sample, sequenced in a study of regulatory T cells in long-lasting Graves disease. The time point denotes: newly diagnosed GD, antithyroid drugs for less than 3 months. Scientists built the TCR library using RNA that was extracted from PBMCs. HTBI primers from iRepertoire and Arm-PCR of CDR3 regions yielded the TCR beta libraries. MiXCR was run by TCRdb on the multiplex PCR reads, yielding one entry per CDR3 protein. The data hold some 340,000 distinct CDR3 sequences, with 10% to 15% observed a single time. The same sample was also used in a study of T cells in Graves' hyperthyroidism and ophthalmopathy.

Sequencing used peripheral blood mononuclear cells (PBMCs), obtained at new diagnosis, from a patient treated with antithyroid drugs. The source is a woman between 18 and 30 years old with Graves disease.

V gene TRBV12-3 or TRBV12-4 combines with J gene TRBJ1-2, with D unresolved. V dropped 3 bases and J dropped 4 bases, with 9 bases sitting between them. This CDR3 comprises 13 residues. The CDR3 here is CASSFGVLYGYTF. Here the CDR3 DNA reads TGTGCCAGCAGTTTCGGCGTTCTCTATGGCTACACCTTC.

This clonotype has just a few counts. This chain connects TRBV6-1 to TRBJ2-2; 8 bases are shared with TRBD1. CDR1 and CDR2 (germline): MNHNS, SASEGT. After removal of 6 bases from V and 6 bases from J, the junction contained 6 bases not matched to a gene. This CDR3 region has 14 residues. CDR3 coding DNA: TGTGCCAGCAGAGACAGGGGATCCGCCGGGGAGCTGTTTTTT. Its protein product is CASRDRGSAGELFF.

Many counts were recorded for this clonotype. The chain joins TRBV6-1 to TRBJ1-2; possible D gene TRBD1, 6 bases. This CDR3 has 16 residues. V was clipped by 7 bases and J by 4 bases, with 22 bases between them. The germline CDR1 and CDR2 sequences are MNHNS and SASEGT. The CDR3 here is CASTRGGTSAVYGYTF. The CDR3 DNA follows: TGTGCCAGCACTCGGGGAGGGACATCGGCGGTCTATGGCTACACCTTC.

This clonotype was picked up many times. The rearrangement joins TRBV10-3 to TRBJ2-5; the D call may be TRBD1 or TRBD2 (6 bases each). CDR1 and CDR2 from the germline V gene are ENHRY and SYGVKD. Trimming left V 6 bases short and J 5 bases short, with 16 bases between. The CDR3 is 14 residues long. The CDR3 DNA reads TGTGCCATCAGACAGGGAGGACGAGGGGAGACCCAGTACTTC. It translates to CAIRQGGRGETQYF.

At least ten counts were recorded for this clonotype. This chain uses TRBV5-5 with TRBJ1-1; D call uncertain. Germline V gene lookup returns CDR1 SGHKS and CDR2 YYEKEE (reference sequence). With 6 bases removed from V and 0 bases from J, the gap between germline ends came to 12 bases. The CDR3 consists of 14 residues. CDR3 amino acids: CASIRRVMNTEAFF. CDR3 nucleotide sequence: TGTGCCAGCATAAGGAGGGTGATGAACACTGAAGCTTTCTTT.

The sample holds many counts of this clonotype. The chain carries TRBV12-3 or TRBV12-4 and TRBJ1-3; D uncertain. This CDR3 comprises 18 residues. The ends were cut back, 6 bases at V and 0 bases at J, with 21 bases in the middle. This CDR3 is CASRRKGASRSSGNTIYF. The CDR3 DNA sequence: TGTGCCAGCAGGAGAAAGGGCGCCAGTCGATCCTCTGGAAACACCATATATTTT.

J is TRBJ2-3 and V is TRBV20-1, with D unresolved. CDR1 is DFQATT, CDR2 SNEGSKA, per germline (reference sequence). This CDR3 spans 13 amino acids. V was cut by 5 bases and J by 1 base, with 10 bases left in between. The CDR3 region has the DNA TGCAGTGCTTCTCCCCAAGGCACAGATACGCAGTATTTT. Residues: CSASPQGTDTQYF.

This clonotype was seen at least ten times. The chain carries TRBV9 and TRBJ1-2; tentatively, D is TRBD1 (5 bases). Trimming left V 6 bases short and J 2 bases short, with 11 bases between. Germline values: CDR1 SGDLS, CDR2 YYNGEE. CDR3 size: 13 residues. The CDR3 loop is CASTGGENYGYTF. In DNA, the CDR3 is TGTGCCAGCACGGGGGGAGAGAACTATGGCTACACCTTC.

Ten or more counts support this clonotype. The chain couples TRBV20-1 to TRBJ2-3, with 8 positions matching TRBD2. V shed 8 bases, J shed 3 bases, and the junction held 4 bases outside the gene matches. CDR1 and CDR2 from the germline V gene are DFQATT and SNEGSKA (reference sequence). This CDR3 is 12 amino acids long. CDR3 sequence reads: CSSGLVTDTQYF. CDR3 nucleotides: TGCAGTTCGGGACTAGTGACAGATACGCAGTATTTT.

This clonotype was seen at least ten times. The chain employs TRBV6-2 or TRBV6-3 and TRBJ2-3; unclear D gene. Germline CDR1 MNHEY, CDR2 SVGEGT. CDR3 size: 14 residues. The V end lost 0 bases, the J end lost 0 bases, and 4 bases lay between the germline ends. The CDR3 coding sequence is TGTGCCAGCAGTTACTCTTCGAGCACAGATACGCAGTATTTT. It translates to CASSYSSSTDTQYF.

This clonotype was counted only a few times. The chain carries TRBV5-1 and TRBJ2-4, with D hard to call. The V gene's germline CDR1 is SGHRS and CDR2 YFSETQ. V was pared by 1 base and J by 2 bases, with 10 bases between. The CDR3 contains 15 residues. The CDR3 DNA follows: TGCGCCAGCAGCTTGACTGCGGTCCCCAAAAACATTCAGTACTTC. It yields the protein CASSLTAVPKNIQYF. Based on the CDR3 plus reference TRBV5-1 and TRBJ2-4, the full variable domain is KAGVTQTPRYLIKTRGQQVTLSCSPISGHRSVSWYQQTPGQGLQFLFEYFSETQRNKGNFPGRFSGRQFSNSRSEMNVSTLELGDSALYLCASSLTAVPKNIQYFGAGTRLSVL.

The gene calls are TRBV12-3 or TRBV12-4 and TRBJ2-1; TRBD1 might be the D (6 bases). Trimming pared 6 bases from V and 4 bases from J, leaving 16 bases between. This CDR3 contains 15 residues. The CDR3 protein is CASSLTGLGYNEQFF. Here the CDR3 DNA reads TGTGCCAGCAGCCTCACAGGGTTGGGATACAATGAGCAGTTCTTC.

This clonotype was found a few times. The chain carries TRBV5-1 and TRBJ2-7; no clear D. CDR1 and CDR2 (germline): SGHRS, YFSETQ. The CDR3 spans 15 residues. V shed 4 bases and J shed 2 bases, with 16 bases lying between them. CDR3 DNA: TGCGCCAGCAGCCCGACCCGGACCCGTACCTACGAGCAGTACTTC. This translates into CASSPTRTRTYEQYF.

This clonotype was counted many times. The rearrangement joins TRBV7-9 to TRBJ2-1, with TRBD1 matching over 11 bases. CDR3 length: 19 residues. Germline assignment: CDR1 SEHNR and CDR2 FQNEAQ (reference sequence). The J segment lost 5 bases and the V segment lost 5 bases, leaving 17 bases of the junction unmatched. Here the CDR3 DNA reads TGTGCCAGCAGCCCCAGCCCCGGGACAGGGGGTATCTTCCACAATGAGCAGTTCTTC. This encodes CASSPSPGTGGIFHNEQFF.

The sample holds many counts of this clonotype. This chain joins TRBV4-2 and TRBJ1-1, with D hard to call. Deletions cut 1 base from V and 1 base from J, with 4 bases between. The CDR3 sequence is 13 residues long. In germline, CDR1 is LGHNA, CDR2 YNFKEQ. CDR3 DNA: TGTGCCAGCAGCCAAGTCTCGAACACTGAAGCTTTCTTT. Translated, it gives CASSQVSNTEAFF.

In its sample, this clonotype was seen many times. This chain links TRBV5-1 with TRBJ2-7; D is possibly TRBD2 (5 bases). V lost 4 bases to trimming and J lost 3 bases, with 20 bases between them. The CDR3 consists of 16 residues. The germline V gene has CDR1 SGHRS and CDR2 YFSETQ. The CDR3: CASSQIIGRGYYEQYF. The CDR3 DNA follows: TGCGCCAGCAGCCAGATAATCGGTCGGGGTTACTACGAGCAGTACTTC.

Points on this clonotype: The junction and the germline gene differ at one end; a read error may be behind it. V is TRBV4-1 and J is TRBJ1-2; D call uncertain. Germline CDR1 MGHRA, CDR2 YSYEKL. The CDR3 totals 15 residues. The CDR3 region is CASSQELGRNYGHTF. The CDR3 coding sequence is TGCGCCAGCAGCCAAGAGTTGGGCAGAAACTATGGCCACACCTTC.

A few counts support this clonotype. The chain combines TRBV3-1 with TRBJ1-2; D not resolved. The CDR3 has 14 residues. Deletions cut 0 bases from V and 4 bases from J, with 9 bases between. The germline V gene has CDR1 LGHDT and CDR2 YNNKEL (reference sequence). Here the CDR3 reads CASSQDLRPYGYTF. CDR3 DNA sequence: TGTGCCAGCAGCCAAGATCTCCGACCCTATGGCTACACCTTC.

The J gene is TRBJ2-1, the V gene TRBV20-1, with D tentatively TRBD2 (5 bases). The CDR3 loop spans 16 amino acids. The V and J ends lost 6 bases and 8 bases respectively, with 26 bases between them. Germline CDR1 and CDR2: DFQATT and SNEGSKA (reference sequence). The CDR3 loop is CSASAAASLAVDEQFF. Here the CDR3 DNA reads TGCAGTGCCAGCGCGGCGGCTAGCCTCGCCGTAGATGAGCAGTTCTTC.

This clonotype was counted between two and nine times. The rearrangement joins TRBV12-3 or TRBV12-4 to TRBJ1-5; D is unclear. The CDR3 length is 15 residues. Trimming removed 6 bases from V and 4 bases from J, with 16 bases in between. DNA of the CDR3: TGTGCCAGCAGAACCGGGGTAGTGGGAAATCAGCCCCAGCATTTT. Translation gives CASRTGVVGNQPQHF.

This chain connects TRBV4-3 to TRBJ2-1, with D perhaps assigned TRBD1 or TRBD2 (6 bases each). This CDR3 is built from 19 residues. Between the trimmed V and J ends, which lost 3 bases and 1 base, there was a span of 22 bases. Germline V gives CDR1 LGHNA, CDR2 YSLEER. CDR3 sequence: CASSHPPLGGTFSYNEQFF. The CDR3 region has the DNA TGCGCCAGCAGCCATCCTCCGTTAGGGGGGACTTTTTCCTACAATGAGCAGTTCTTC.

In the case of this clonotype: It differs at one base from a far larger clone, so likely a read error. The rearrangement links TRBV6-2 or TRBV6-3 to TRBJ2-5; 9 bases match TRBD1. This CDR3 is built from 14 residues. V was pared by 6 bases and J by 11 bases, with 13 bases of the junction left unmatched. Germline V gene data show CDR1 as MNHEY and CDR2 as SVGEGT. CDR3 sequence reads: CASSGTGNYNEQYF. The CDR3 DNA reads TGTGCCAGCAGCGGGACAGGGAACTACAATGAGCAGTACTTC.

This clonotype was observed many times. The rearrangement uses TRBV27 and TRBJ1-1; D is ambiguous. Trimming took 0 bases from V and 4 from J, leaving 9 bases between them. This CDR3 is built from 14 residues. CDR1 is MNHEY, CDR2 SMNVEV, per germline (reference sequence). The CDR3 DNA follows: TGTGCCAGCAGTTTATCTTTTACCGGCACTGAAGCTTTCTTT. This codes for CASSLSFTGTEAFF.

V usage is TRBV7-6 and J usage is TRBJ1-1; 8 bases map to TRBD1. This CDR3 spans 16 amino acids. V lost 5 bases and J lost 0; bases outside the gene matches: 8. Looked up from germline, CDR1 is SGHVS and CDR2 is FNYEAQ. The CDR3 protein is CASSARQGYMNTEAFF. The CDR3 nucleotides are TGTGCCAGCAGCGCGAGACAGGGGTACATGAACACTGAAGCTTTCTTT. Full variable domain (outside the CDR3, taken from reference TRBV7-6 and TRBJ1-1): GAGVSQSPRYKVTKRGQDVALRCDPISGHVSLYWYRQALGQGPEFLTYFNYEAQQDKSGLPNDRFSAERPEGSISTLTIQRTEQRDSAMYRCASSARQGYMNTEAFFGQGTRLTVV.

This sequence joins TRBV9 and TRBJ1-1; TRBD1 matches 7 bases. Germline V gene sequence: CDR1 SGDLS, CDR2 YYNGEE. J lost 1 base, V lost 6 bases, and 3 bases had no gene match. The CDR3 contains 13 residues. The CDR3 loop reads CASTRGRNTEAFF. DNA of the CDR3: TGTGCCAGCACCAGGGGGAGGAACACTGAAGCTTTCTTT.

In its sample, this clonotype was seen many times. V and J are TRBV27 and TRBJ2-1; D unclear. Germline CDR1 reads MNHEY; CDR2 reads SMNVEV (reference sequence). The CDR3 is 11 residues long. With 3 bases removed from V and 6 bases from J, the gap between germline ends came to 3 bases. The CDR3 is CASSFINEQFF. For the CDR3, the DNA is TGTGCCAGCAGTTTCATCAATGAGCAGTTCTTC.

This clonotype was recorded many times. In DNA, the CDR3 is TGTGCCAGCAGCGCCCGACAGGTGAACACTGAAGCTTTCTTT. Amino acids: CASSARQVNTEAFF. The chain is built from TRBV9 and TRBJ1-1, with D possibly matching TRBD1 (6 bases). V gave up 3 bases and J gave up 0 bases, with 9 bases separating them. The CDR3 consists of 14 residues. Germline V gene sequence: CDR1 SGDLS, CDR2 YYNGEE. Supplemented by reference TRBV9 and TRBJ1-1, the full variable domain reads DSGVTQTPKHLITATGQRVTLRCSPRSGDLSVYWYQQSLDQGLQFLIQYYNGEERAKGNILERFSAQQFPDLHSELNLSSLELGDSALYFCASSARQVNTEAFFGQGTRLTVV.

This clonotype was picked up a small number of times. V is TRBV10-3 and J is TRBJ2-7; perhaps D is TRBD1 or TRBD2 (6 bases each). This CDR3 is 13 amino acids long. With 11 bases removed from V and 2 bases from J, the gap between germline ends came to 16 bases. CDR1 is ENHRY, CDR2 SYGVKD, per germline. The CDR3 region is CASRGVSPYEQYV. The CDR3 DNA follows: TGTGCCTCTAGGGGGGTGTCCCCCTACGAGCAGTACGTC.

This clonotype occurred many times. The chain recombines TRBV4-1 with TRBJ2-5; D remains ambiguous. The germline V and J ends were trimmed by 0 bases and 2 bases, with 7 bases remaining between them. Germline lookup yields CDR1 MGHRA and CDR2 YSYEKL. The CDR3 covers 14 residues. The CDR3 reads CASSQDQEQETQYF. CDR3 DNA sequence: TGCGCCAGCAGCCAAGATCAGGAACAAGAGACCCAGTACTTC.